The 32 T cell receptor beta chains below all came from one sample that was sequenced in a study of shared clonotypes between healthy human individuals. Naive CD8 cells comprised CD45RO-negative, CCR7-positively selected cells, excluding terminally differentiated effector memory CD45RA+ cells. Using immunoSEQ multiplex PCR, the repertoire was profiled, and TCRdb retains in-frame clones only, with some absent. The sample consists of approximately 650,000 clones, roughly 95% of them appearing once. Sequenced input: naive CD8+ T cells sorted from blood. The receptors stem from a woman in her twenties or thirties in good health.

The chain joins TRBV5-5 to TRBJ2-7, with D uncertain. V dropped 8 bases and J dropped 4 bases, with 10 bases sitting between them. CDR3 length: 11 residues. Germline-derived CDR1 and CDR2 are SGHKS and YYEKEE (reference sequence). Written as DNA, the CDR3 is TGTGCCAGTAGCCCGGATTACGAGCAGTACTTC. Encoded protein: CASSPDYEQYF. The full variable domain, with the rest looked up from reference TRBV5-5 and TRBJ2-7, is DAGVTQSPTHLIKTRGQQVTLRCSPISGHKSVSWYQQVLGQGPQFIFQYYEKEERGRGNFPDRFSARQFPNYSSELNVNALLLGDSALYLCASSPDYEQYFGPGTRLTVT.

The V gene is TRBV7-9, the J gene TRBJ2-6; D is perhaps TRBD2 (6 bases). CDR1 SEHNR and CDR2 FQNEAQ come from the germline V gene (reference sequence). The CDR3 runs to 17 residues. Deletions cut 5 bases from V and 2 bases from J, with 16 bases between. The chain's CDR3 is CASSLGYGGAGANVLTF. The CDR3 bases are TGTGCCAGCAGCCTGGGCTACGGAGGGGCTGGGGCCAACGTCCTGACTTTC.

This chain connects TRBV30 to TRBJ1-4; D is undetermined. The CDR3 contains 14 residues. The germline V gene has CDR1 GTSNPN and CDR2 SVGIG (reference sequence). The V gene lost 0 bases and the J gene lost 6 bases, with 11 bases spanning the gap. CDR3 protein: CAWSVLGSYEKLFF. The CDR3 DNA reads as TGTGCCTGGAGTGTACTCGGGTCTTATGAAAAACTGTTTTTT.

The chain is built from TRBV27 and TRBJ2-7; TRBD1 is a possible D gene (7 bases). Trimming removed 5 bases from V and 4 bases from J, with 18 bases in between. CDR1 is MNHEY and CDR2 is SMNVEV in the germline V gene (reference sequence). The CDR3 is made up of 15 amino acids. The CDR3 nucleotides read TGTGCCAGCAGTGCAAGACAGGGACTCGGATACGAGCAGTACTTC. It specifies CASSARQGLGYEQYF.

CDR3 coding DNA: TGTGCCAGCACCCTTGAGACTAGCGGGATCTACGAGCAGTACTTC. Its protein is CASTLETSGIYEQYF. The chain uses TRBV28 and TRBJ2-7; 11 bases are shared with TRBD2. Losses at the gene ends were 7 bases for V and 3 bases for J; bases not matched to a gene: 8. The CDR3 has 15 residues. From germline, CDR1 is MDHEN and CDR2 SYDVKM.

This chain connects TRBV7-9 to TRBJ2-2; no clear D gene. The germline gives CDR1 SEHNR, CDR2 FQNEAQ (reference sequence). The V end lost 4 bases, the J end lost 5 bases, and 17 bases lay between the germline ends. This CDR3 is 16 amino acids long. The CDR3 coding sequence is TGTGCCAGCAGCTCTCACCTATTGGGTCGGACCGGGGAGCTGTTTTTT. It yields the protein CASSSHLLGRTGELFF. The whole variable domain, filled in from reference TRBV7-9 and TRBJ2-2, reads DTGVSQNPRHKITKRGQNVTFRCDPISEHNRLYWYRQTLGQGPEFLTYFQNEAQLEKSRLLSDRFSAERPKGSFSTLEIQRTEQGDSAMYLCASSSHLLGRTGELFFGEGSRLTVL.

CDR3 loop: CASSDPKTSNEQFF. The CDR3 DNA follows: TGCGCCAGCAGTGATCCAAAGACTAGCAATGAGCAGTTCTTC. V usage is TRBV10-1 and J usage is TRBJ2-1, with a tentative D call TRBD2 (6 bases). Deletions cut 3 bases from V and 6 bases from J, with 12 bases between. The germline gives CDR1 WNHNN, CDR2 SYGVQD (reference sequence). The CDR3 covers 14 residues.

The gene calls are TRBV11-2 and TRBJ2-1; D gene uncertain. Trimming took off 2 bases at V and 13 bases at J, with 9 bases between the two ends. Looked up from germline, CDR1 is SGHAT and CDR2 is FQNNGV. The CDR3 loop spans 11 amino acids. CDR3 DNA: TGTGCCAGCAGCTTACACCGATCTCAGTTCTTC. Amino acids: CASSLHRSQFF. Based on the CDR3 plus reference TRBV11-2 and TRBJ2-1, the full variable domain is EAGVAQSPRYKIIEKRQSVAFWCNPISGHATLYWYQQILGQGPKLLIQFQNNGVVDDSQLPKDRFSAERLKGVDSTLKIQPAKLEDSAVYLCASSLHRSQFFGPGTRLTVL.

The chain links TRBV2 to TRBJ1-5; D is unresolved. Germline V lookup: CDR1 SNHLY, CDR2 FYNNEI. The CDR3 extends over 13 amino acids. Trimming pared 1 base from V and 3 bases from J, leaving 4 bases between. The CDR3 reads CASSEGANQPQHF. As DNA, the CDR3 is TGTGCCAGCAGTGAAGGGGCCAATCAGCCCCAGCATTTT.

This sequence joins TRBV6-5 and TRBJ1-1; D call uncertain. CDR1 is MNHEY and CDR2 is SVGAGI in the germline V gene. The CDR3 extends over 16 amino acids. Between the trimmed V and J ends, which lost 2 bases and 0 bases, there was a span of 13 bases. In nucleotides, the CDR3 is TGTGCCAGCAGTTACATATCTGGAGGCCTGAACACTGAAGCTTTCTTT. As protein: CASSYISGGLNTEAFF.

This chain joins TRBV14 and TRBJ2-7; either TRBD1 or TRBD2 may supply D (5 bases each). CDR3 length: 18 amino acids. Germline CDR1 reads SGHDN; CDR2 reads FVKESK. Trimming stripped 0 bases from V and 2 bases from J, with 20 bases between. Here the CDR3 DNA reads TGTGCCAGCAGCCAAGATGGGGGAATTCAGGAGAAGACCTACGAGCAGTACTTC. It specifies CASSQDGGIQEKTYEQYF.

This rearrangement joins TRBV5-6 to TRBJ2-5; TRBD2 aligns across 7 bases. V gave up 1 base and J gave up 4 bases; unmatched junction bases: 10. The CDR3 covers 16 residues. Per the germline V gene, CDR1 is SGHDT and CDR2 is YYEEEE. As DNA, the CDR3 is TGTGCCAGCAGCTTGAGGTGGGAGGGCCCTCGAGAGACCCAGTACTTC. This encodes CASSLRWEGPRETQYF.

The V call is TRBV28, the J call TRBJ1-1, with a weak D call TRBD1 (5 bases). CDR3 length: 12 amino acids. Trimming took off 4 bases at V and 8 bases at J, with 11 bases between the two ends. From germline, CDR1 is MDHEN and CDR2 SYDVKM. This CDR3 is CASSWGRGEAFF. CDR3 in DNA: TGTGCCAGCAGTTGGGGGAGGGGAGAAGCTTTCTTT.

CDR3 loop: CASSITLDRGTFDTIYF. CDR3 nucleotide sequence: TGTGCCAGCAGTATCACCCTGGACAGGGGGACCTTTGACACCATATATTTT. This chain joins TRBV27 and TRBJ1-3, with TRBD1 matching over 10 bases. From germline, CDR1 is MNHEY and CDR2 SMNVEV (reference sequence). The J segment lost 8 bases and the V segment lost 5 bases, leaving 15 bases of the junction unmatched. CDR3 length equals 17 residues.

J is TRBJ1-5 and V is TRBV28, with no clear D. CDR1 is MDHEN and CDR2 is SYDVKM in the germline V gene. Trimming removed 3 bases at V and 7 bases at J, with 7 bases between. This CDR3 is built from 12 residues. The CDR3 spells CASSFGKQPQHF. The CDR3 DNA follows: TGTGCCAGCAGTTTTGGGAAACAGCCCCAGCATTTT.

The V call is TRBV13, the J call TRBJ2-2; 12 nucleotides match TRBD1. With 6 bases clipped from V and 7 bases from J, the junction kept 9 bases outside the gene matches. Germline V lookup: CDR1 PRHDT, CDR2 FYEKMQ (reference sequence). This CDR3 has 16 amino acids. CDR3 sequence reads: CASSRAGQGAIGELFF. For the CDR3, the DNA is TGTGCCAGCAGTCGCGCGGGACAGGGGGCTATCGGGGAGCTGTTTTTT. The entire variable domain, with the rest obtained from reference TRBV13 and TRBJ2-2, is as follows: AAGVIQSPRHLIKEKRETATLKCYPIPRHDTVYWYQQGPGQDPQFLISFYEKMQSDKGSIPDRFSAQQFSDYHSELNMSSLELGDSALYFCASSRAGQGAIGELFFGEGSRLTVL.

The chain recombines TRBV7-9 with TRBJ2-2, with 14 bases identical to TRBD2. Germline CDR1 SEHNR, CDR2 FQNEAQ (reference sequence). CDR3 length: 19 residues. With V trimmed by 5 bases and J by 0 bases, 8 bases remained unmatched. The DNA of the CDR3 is TGTGCCAGCAGCCCTGGGACTAGCGGGAGTGCCACGAACACCGGGGAGCTGTTTTTT. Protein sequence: CASSPGTSGSATNTGELFF.

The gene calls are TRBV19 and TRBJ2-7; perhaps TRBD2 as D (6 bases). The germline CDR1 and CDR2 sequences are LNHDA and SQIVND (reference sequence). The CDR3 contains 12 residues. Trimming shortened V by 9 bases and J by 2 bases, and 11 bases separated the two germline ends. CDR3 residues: CASGDSTYEQYF. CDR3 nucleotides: TGTGCCAGCGGGGACTCAACCTACGAGCAGTACTTC.

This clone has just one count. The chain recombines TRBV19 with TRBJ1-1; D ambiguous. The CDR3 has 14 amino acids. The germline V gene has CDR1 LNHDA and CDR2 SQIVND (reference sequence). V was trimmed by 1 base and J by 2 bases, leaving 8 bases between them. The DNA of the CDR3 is TGTGCCAGTAGTATAGGGGGAGATAACACTGAAGCTTTCTTT. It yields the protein CASSIGGDNTEAFF.

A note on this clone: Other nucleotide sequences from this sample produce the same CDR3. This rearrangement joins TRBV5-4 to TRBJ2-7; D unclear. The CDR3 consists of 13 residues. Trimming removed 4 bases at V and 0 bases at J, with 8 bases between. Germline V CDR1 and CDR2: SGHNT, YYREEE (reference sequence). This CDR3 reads CASSPDASYEQYF. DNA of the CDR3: TGTGCCAGCAGCCCGGACGCCTCCTACGAGCAGTACTTC.

The CDR3 region is CATRGGKTQSSYNSPLHF. CDR3 DNA sequence: TGTGCCACCAGAGGAGGGAAAACACAGAGCTCCTATAATTCACCCCTCCACTTT. V gene TRBV28 combines with J gene TRBJ1-6; D remains ambiguous. Germline V gene sequence: CDR1 MDHEN, CDR2 SYDVKM. V dropped 10 bases and J dropped 0 bases, with 22 bases sitting between them. The CDR3 runs 18 residues.

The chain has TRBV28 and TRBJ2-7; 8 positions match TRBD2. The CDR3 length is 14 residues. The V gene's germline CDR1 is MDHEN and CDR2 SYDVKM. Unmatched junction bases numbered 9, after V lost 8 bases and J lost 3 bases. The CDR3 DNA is TGTGCCAGCGTAAAACTAGCGGACGACTACGAGCAGTACTTC. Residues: CASVKLADDYEQYF.

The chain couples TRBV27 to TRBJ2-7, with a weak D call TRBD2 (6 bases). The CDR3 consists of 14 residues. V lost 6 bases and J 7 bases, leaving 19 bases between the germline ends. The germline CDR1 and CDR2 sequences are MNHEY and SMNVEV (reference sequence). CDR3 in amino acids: CASSRGSLAGEQYF. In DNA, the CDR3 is TGTGCCAGCAGCCGCGGGTCCTTGGCGGGGGAGCAGTACTTC.

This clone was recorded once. This CDR3 reads CASSPERDEQFF. The CDR3, as DNA: TGTGCCAGCAGCCCGGAGAGGGATGAGCAGTTCTTC. The chain combines TRBV7-9 with TRBJ2-1; possible D gene TRBD2, 5 bases. This CDR3 is 12 amino acids long. The V gene lost 5 bases and the J gene lost 8 bases, with 10 bases spanning the gap. The germline V gene has CDR1 SEHNR and CDR2 FQNEAQ (reference sequence).

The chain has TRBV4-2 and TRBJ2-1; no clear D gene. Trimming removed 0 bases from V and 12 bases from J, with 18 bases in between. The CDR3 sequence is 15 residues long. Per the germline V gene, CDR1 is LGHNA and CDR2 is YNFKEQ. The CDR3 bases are TGTGCCAGCAGCCAAGATCCCGGATATAACGATGGGCAGTTCTTC. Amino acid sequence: CASSQDPGYNDGQFF.

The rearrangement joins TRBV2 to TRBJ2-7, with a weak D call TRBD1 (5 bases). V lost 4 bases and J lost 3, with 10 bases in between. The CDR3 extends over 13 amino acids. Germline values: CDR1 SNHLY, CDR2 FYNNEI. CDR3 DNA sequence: TGTGCCAGCAGTGTCGGGCAGGGCTACGAGCAGTACTTC. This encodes CASSVGQGYEQYF.

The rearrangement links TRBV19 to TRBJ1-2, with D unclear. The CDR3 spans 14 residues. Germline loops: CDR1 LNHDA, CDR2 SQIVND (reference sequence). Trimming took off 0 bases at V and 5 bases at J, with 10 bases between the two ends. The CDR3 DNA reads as TGTGCCAGTAGTATAGACGCGACACTTTATGGCTACACCTTC. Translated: CASSIDATLYGYTF.

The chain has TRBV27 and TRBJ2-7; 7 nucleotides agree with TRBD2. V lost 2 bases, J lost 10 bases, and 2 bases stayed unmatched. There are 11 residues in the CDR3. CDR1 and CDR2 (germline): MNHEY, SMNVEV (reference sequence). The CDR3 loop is CASSLAGEQYF. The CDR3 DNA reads TGTGCCAGCAGTTTAGCGGGAGAACAGTACTTC.

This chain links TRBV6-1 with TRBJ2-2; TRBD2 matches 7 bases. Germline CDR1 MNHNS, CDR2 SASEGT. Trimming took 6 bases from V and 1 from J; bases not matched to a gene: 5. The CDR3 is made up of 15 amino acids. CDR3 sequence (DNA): TGTGCCAGCAGGCCCCGGGGGGAGAACACCGGGGAGCTGTTTTTT. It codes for CASRPRGENTGELFF.

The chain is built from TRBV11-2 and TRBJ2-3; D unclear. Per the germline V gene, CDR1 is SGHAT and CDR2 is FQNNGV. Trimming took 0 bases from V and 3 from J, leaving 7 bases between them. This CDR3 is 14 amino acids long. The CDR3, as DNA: TGTGCCAGCAGCTTAGATATGATGACAGATACGCAGTATTTT. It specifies CASSLDMMTDTQYF.

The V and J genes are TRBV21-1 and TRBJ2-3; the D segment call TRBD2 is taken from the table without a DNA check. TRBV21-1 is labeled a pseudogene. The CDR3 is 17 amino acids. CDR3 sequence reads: CASSPQLSRGGADTQYF. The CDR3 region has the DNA TGTGCCAGCAGCCCCCAGTTGTCGCGGGGTGGGGCAGATACGCAGTATTTT.

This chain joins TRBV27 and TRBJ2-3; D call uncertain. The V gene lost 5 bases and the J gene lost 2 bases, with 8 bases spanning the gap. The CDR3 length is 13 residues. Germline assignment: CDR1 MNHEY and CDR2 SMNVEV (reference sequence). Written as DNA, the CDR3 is TGTGCCAGCAGTCCCGGGTCCACAGATACGCAGTATTTT. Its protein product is CASSPGSTDTQYF.